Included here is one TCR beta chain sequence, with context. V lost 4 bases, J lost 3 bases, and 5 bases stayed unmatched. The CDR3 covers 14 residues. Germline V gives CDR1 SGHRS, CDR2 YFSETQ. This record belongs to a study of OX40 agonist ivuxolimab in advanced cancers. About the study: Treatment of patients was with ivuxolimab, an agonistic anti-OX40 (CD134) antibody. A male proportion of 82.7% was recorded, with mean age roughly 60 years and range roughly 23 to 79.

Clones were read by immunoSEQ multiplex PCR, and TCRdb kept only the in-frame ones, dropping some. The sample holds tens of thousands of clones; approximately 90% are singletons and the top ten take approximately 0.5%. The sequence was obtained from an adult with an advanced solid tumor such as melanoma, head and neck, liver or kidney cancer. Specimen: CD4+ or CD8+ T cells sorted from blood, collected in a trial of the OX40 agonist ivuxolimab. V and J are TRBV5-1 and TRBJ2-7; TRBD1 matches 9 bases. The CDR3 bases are TGCGCCAGCAGCCAGATGACAGGGGGCTACGAGCAGTACTTC. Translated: CASSQMTGGYEQYF.